These T cell receptor beta chains were read from a single sample in a study of blood T cells in healthy people across ages. A single record per CDR3 protein comes from TCRdb applying MiXCR to the 5' RACE reads. There are approximately 810,000 distinct CDR3 sequences in the sample; 36% occur only once, and about an eighth lies in the top ten. The sequencing sample was made of blood. Receptors were obtained from a man between 18 and 35 years old in good health. CDR3s include the opening cysteine and the closing phenylalanine or tryptophan. The D gene is left open where the match is weak. The size entry is marked missing in some rows and otherwise reads once, few, many or a size class.

V: TRBV20-1
J: TRBJ2-3
size: -
D: -
CDR3: CSAPGGLYTDTQYF
DNA: TGCAGTGCTCCTGGGGGGTTGTACACAGATACGCAGTATTTT

V: TRBV7-9
J: TRBJ2-1
size: many
D: -
CDR3: CASSPLALWDEQFF
DNA: TGTGCCAGCAGCCCCCTGGCACTTTGGGATGAGCAGTTCTTC

V: TRBV7-3
J: TRBJ2-5
size: few
D: TRBD2
CDR3: CASSLSGGPNPQETQYF
DNA: TGTGCCAGCAGCTTGTCGGGGGGACCAAACCCGCAAGAGACCCAGTACTTC

V: TRBV12-3/TRBV12-4
J: TRBJ2-3
size: few
D: -
CDR3: CASSPGHTTDTQYF
DNA: TGTGCCAGCAGTCCCGGACACACCACAGATACGCAGTATTTT

V: TRBV7-9
J: TRBJ1-2
size: many
D: -
CDR3: CASSFDWESGYTF
DNA: TGTGCCAGCAGTTTTGATTGGGAGAGTGGCTACACCTTC

V: TRBV7-2
J: TRBJ1-1
size: few
D: TRBD1
CDR3: CASSQPRGRFSTEAFF
DNA: TGTGCCAGCAGTCAACCCAGGGGGCGTTTCTCCACTGAAGCTTTCTTT

V: TRBV12-3/TRBV12-4
J: TRBJ2-7
size: -
D: TRBD1
CDR3: CASSLYPGGEYEQYF
DNA: TGTGCCAGCAGTTTATATCCAGGGGGCGAGTACGAGCAGTACTTC

V: TRBV9
J: TRBJ1-1
size: -
D: -
CDR3: CASSVRPGAGRTEAFF
DNA: TGTGCCAGCAGCGTAAGACCAGGGGCTGGTCGCACTGAGGCTTTCTTT

V: TRBV12-3/TRBV12-4
J: TRBJ2-5
size: -
D: TRBD2
CDR3: CASSSPQPTGTSGGPPQETQYF
DNA: TGTGCCAGCAGTTCCCCCCAACCAACCGGGACTAGCGGGGGGCCTCCTCAAGAGACCCAGTACTTC

V: TRBV20-1
J: TRBJ2-7
size: -
D: -
CDR3: CSARIPGLKIHEQYF
DNA: TGCAGTGCTAGAATTCCGGGACTCAAGATCCACGAGCAGTACTTC

V: TRBV4-3
J: TRBJ2-3
size: -
D: TRBD2
CDR3: CASSQDTSGGLTDTQYF
DNA: TGCGCCAGCAGCCAAGATACTAGCGGGGGCCTCACAGATACGCAGTATTTT